The 30 T cell receptor beta chains given below trace back to one sample, sequenced in a study of post-analysis software for immune sequencing data. Whole-study results and caveats: Patients carried a handful of TRBV segments more frequently than controls did, and TRBV5-6, TRBV5-1 and TRBV20-1 were among them.

TCR beta cDNA libraries included unique molecular identifiers. Using its own MiXCR run on the PCR reads, TCRdb lists one record per CDR3 protein. The sample includes more than 450,000 distinct CDR3 sequences, around 34% seen only once; the top ten take approximately 5.4%. These TCRs are of unknown antigen specificity. Sequenced input: blood. The source is a girl aged 2-17 years with multiple sclerosis.

The V and J genes are TRBV25-1 and TRBJ1-2; D gene ambiguous. This CDR3 is 11 amino acids long. V lost 6 bases to trimming and J lost 5 bases, with 7 bases between them. CDR1 and CDR2 from the germline V gene are MGHDK and SYGVNS. The chain's CDR3 is CASRTTYGYTF. The CDR3 DNA sequence: TGTGCCAGCAGGACAACTTATGGCTACACCTTC.

The chain is built from TRBV28 and TRBJ1-1; D call uncertain. This CDR3 has 14 amino acids. V shed 7 bases and J shed 4 bases, with 16 bases lying between them. Germline V CDR1 and CDR2: MDHEN, SYDVKM. The CDR3 DNA reads as TGTGCCAGCACCCCGCGAACCATGACCACTGAAGCTTTCTTT. Its translation: CASTPRTMTTEAFF.

The table lists this clonotype with a few counts. V usage is TRBV5-1 and J usage is TRBJ1-1; D is possibly TRBD1 (6 bases). This CDR3 is 14 amino acids long. CDR1 is SGHRS and CDR2 is YFSETQ in the germline V gene. V was pared by 0 bases and J by 10 bases, with 16 bases between. CDR3 DNA: TGCGCCAGCAGCTTGGAACCCCGGGCCAGGGGAGCTTTCTTT. This encodes CASSLEPRARGAFF.

CDR3 protein: CSAPHRGNRNTIYF. CDR3 in DNA: TGCAGTGCTCCCCACAGGGGGAATAGAAACACCATATATTTT. This chain connects TRBV20-1 to TRBJ1-3, with TRBD1 matching 8 bases. The V and J ends lost 5 bases and 5 bases, in that order; junction bases with no gene match: 8. The CDR3 consists of 14 residues. Germline V gene data show CDR1 as DFQATT and CDR2 as SNEGSKA (reference sequence).

CDR3 sequence: CASSPRRTPTDQPQHF. CDR3 DNA: TGTGCCAGCAGTCCCCGTCGGACACCTACGGATCAGCCCCAGCATTTT. The chain is built from TRBV27 and TRBJ1-5, with D possibly matching TRBD1 (5 bases). Looked up from germline, CDR1 is MNHEY and CDR2 is SMNVEV (reference sequence). V dropped 5 bases and J dropped 5 bases, with 19 bases sitting between them. This CDR3 is 16 amino acids long.

This clonotype was detected a few times. The chain uses TRBV12-3 or TRBV12-4 and TRBJ2-7; D not resolved. The CDR3 totals 13 residues. V lost 7 bases, J lost 6 bases, and 16 bases lay in between. Here the CDR3 reads CASTLSRAGEQYF. CDR3 DNA sequence: TGTGCCAGCACTCTATCTCGGGCCGGCGAGCAGTACTTC.

This clonotype was observed a few times. The V call is TRBV12-3 or TRBV12-4, the J call TRBJ2-3; 9 positions agree with TRBD2. This CDR3 has 15 amino acids. V lost 6 bases, J lost 5 bases, and 9 bases stayed unmatched. The CDR3 loop is CASRPGLALGDTQYF. CDR3 bases: TGTGCCAGCAGGCCGGGACTAGCCTTAGGAGATACGCAGTATTTT.

In nucleotides, the CDR3 is TGCGCCAGCAGCCCAAACTCCGGGACAGGGGGCGATAGTCGGTATTTT. Translation: CASSPNSGTGGDSRYF. The genes are TRBV5-1 and TRBJ2-3, with TRBD1 matching over 12 bases. This CDR3 region has 16 residues. With 4 bases clipped from V and 14 bases from J, the junction kept 17 bases outside the gene matches. Germline loops: CDR1 SGHRS, CDR2 YFSETQ.

V usage is TRBV20-1 and J usage is TRBJ1-5; 7 bases are a match to TRBD1. The length of the CDR3 is 14 residues. The germline V gene has CDR1 DFQATT and CDR2 SNEGSKA (reference sequence). V trimming: 6 bases; J trimming: 1 base; junction bases outside the gene matches: 6. The CDR3 protein is CSASGGGSNQPQHF. The DNA for the CDR3 is TGCAGTGCGTCAGGGGGTGGGAGCAATCAGCCCCAGCATTTT.

The chain combines TRBV5-4 with TRBJ2-3; D possibly corresponds to TRBD2 (6 bases). Germline CDR1 reads SGHNT; CDR2 reads YYREEE (reference sequence). The CDR3 loop spans 15 amino acids. Trimming cost V 4 bases and J 6 bases, with 18 bases left between them. CDR3: CASSPPSAVGDTQYF. The CDR3 nucleotides read TGTGCCAGCAGCCCCCCTAGCGCCGTGGGCGATACGCAGTATTTT.

CDR3 sequence reads: CASSYSRTQETQYF. The DNA of the CDR3 is TGTGCCAGCAGTTACTCTCGGACGCAAGAGACCCAGTACTTC. V and J are TRBV6-6 and TRBJ2-5; D remains unclear. Germline CDR1 reads MNHNY; CDR2 reads SVGAGI (reference sequence). V was trimmed by 0 bases and J by 2 bases, leaving 7 bases between them. The CDR3 extends over 14 amino acids.

Ten or more counts support this clonotype. The V gene is TRBV6-5, the J gene TRBJ2-6; D remains ambiguous. This CDR3 comprises 14 residues. The V end was cut by 6 bases, the J end by 0 bases, with 6 bases between. Germline CDR1 and CDR2: MNHEY and SVGAGI. The chain's CDR3 is CASSPFSGANVLTF. CDR3 bases: TGTGCCAGCAGCCCTTTCTCTGGGGCCAACGTCCTGACTTTC.

This chain joins TRBV20-1 and TRBJ1-1, with no clear D. CDR1 and CDR2 from the germline V gene are DFQATT and SNEGSKA (reference sequence). The length of the CDR3 is 13 residues. V lost 6 bases and J 4 bases, leaving 15 bases between the germline ends. Written as DNA, the CDR3 is TGCAGTGCCAACCAAGGGCGAAGCACTGAAGCTTTCTTT. Amino acid sequence: CSANQGRSTEAFF.

This rearrangement joins TRBV20-1 to TRBJ2-1; 11 bases match TRBD2. This CDR3 has 14 amino acids. Germline lookup yields CDR1 DFQATT and CDR2 SNEGSKA (reference sequence). V lost 5 bases to trimming and J lost 4 bases; unmatched junction nucleotides: 4. CDR3 nucleotides: TGCAGTGCTCCGGGACTAGCGGAATACAATGAGCAGTTCTTC. It yields the protein CSAPGLAEYNEQFF.

The table lists this clonotype with many counts. The V and J genes are TRBV29-1 and TRBJ2-7, with 7 bases aligning to TRBD2. V lost 6 bases, J lost 5 bases, and 7 bases stayed unmatched. CDR3 length: 12 residues. Per germline, CDR1 SQVTM and CDR2 ANQGSEA. CDR3 nucleotides: TGCAGCGTCTCGGGGGGATGGCACGAGCAGTACTTC. This sequence encodes CSVSGGWHEQYF.

This clonotype occurred a few times. DNA for the CDR3: TGTGCCAGCAGCCGGACAGGGGTTGATGGCTACACCTTC. This encodes CASSRTGVDGYTF. This chain connects TRBV5-6 to TRBJ1-2; 9 bases are a match to TRBD1. The CDR3 covers 13 residues. CDR1 is SGHDT, CDR2 YYEEEE, per germline. With 4 bases clipped from V and 6 bases from J, the junction kept 4 bases outside the gene matches.

CDR3: CASSLTSEANYGRTF. The CDR3 nucleotides are TGCGCCAGCAGCTTGACGTCGGAAGCTAACTATGGCCGCACCTTC. The chain combines TRBV5-1 with TRBJ1-2; D is uncertain. The germline V gene has CDR1 SGHRS and CDR2 YFSETQ. V was trimmed by 1 base and J by 13 bases, leaving 23 bases between them. This CDR3 is built from 15 residues.

This clonotype was observed a handful of times. This chain connects TRBV29-1 to TRBJ1-1; D is ambiguous. V lost 4 bases, J lost 0 bases, and 15 bases lay in between. Germline V gene sequence: CDR1 SQVTM, CDR2 ANQGSEA. The CDR3 runs 15 residues. The DNA of the CDR3 is TGCAGCGTTGTGACCCGTGCACTTATGAACACTGAAGCTTTCTTT. Encoded protein: CSVVTRALMNTEAFF.

This chain joins TRBV12-3 or TRBV12-4 and TRBJ1-1; no clear D. V lost 4 bases, J lost 0 bases, and 15 bases lay in between. The CDR3 sequence is 16 residues long. The CDR3 DNA reads as TGTGCCAGCAGTTCTTCCCCCCCTACCGTGAACACTGAAGCTTTCTTT. This gives the protein CASSSSPPTVNTEAFF.

The chain combines TRBV12-3 or TRBV12-4 with TRBJ1-2; no definite D call. CDR3 length: 11 residues. The V gene lost 3 bases and the J gene lost 7 bases, with 6 bases spanning the gap. The CDR3 protein is CASSFGLGYTF. CDR3 nucleotides: TGTGCCAGCAGTTTCGGGCTTGGCTACACCTTC.

On this clonotype: A much larger clone lies one base from this, so it may be a read error. DNA of the CDR3: TGCGCCAACAGCTTGGTGGGGGCGTCCCACAATGAGCAGTTCTTC. Its protein is CANSLVGASHNEQFF. The chain carries TRBV5-1 and TRBJ2-1, with D possibly matching TRBD1 (6 bases). This CDR3 is built from 15 residues. The germline V gene has CDR1 SGHRS and CDR2 YFSETQ.

The chain has TRBV10-3 and TRBJ1-1; D is possibly TRBD1 (6 bases). The CDR3 is 14 amino acids. V shed 1 base and J shed 7 bases, with 13 bases lying between them. Per the germline V gene, CDR1 is ENHRY and CDR2 is SYGVKD. The CDR3 DNA reads TGTGCCATCAGTGAGTTGATGAGGGGGAATGAAGCTTTCTTT. This encodes CAISELMRGNEAFF.

The chain employs TRBV20-1 and TRBJ1-6, with D unresolved. Germline-derived CDR1 and CDR2 are DFQATT and SNEGSKA (reference sequence). Deletions cut 6 bases from V and 10 bases from J, with 22 bases between. The CDR3 covers 15 residues. CDR3 amino acids: CSAPARIRFRSPLHF. The CDR3 nucleotides read TGCAGTGCCCCCGCCCGGATCAGATTCCGATCACCCCTCCACTTT.

The V gene is TRBV15, the J gene TRBJ1-5; no definite D call. The CDR3 extends over 14 amino acids. CDR1 LNHNV and CDR2 YYDKDF come from the germline V gene (reference sequence). V was shortened by 7 bases and J by 2 bases, with 12 bases between the two germline ends. Written as DNA, the CDR3 is TGTGCCACCAAGGGCCAGGTGGGCAATCAGCCCCAGCATTTT. Encoded protein: CATKGQVGNQPQHF.

This clonotype was counted only a few times. This chain links TRBV20-1 with TRBJ1-2; 7 bases are a match to TRBD1. The CDR3 extends over 13 amino acids. CDR1 and CDR2 from the germline V gene are DFQATT and SNEGSKA (reference sequence). The V segment lost 2 bases and the J segment 8 bases; nucleotides outside the gene matches: 8. The CDR3 nucleotides are TGCAGTGCTAGAATCGAGGGGGCGGGCGGCTACACCTTC. Amino acid sequence: CSARIEGAGGYTF.

J is TRBJ2-1 and V is TRBV5-1; no definite D call. The germline V gene encodes CDR1 SGHRS and CDR2 YFSETQ. Trimming stripped 2 bases from V and 7 bases from J, with 7 bases between. The CDR3 spans 12 residues. CDR3 DNA sequence: TGCGCCAGCAGCTTAGAGCTAAATGAGCAGTTCTTC. Translating gives CASSLELNEQFF.

The chain uses TRBV7-9 and TRBJ2-3; the match to TRBD2 covers 9 bases. Trimming cost V 3 bases and J 4 bases; bases outside gene matches: 8. Germline V lookup: CDR1 SEHNR, CDR2 FQNEAQ (reference sequence). The CDR3 loop spans 16 amino acids. The CDR3 loop reads CASSFDGGGAPDTQYF. The CDR3 DNA reads TGTGCCAGCAGCTTTGATGGCGGGGGGGCCCCAGATACGCAGTATTTT. The whole variable domain, remainder taken from reference TRBV7-9 and TRBJ2-3, is DTGVSQNPRHKITKRGQNVTFRCDPISEHNRLYWYRQTLGQGPEFLTYFQNEAQLEKSRLLSDRFSAERPKGSFSTLEIQRTEQGDSAMYLCASSFDGGGAPDTQYFGPGTRLTVL.

This clonotype was recorded a few times. The rearrangement uses TRBV9 and TRBJ1-6; D not certain. Germline V gives CDR1 SGDLS, CDR2 YYNGEE. The CDR3 totals 16 residues. Trimming cost V 3 bases and J 0 bases, with 10 bases left between them. CDR3 bases: TGTGCCAGCAGCGCACGACAAAGCTCCTATAATTCACCCCTCCACTTT. It encodes CASSARQSSYNSPLHF.

This sequence joins TRBV20-1 and TRBJ2-4; 7 positions agree with TRBD2. The end of the DNA fits TRBJ2-5 better, so the J call may be wrong. The CDR3 length is 14 residues. Germline CDR1 DFQATT, CDR2 SNEGSKA (reference sequence). The CDR3: CSAIDRGVQETQYF. CDR3 coding DNA: TGCAGTGCTATTGACCGGGGGGTCCAAGAGACCCAGTACTTC.

The chain employs TRBV20-1 and TRBJ2-3; D could derive from TRBD1 or TRBD2 (7 bases each). The V gene's germline CDR1 is DFQATT and CDR2 SNEGSKA (reference sequence). CDR3 length: 15 amino acids. CDR3 protein: CSGSGAGGVTDTQYF. CDR3 sequence (DNA): TGCAGCGGGTCGGGGGCAGGGGGGGTCACAGATACGCAGTATTTT.